The 32 T cell receptor beta chains listed next were all sequenced from one sample in a study of metastatic and nonmetastatic thyroid tumors. All patients reached thyroid surgery having received no treatment beforehand. MiXCR re-clonotyped the PCR reads for TCRdb. The sample contains about 49,000 clones, 20% of which appear only once. Source material: blood. The receptor set was obtained from a female donor with papillary thyroid cancer or a benign thyroid nodule (not recorded which). Some clones in this sample may be carry-over from other donors' samples.

This clone turned up a few times. The chain couples TRBV6-1 to TRBJ1-3, with D possibly TRBD1 on 5 matching bases. Looked up from germline, CDR1 is MNHNS and CDR2 is SASEGT. This CDR3 is 15 amino acids long. V was pared by 3 bases and J by 4 bases, with 13 bases between. The chain's CDR3 is CASSDGASTGNTIYF. For the CDR3, the DNA is TGTGCCAGCAGTGACGGGGCTTCAACGGGAAACACCATATATTTT.

This clone was seen repeatedly, ten times or more. This chain joins TRBV20-1 and TRBJ1-6; the match to TRBD1 covers 9 bases. V lost 0 bases to trimming and J lost 7 bases; unmatched junction nucleotides: 7. The CDR3 totals 16 residues. Germline V lookup: CDR1 DFQATT, CDR2 SNEGSKA (reference sequence). The CDR3 is CSARDPGQGRNSPLHF. The CDR3 nucleotides read TGCAGTGCTAGAGACCCCGGACAGGGGAGAAATTCACCCCTCCACTTT.

Many counts were recorded for this clone. The chain uses TRBV30 and TRBJ1-1; D is perhaps TRBD1 (5 bases). This CDR3 region has 13 residues. Per the germline V gene, CDR1 is GTSNPN and CDR2 is SVGIG (reference sequence). Trimming left V 1 base short and J 1 base short, with 7 bases between. CDR3: CAWSEQENTEAFF. In DNA, the CDR3 is TGTGCCTGGAGTGAACAGGAGAACACTGAAGCTTTCTTT.

This clone has just a few counts. V gene TRBV15 combines with J gene TRBJ2-7, with 7 bases fitting TRBD1. Germline-derived CDR1 and CDR2 are LNHNV and YYDKDF (reference sequence). V shed 1 base, J shed 3 bases, and the junction held 3 bases outside the gene matches. The CDR3 is made up of 14 amino acids. The CDR3, as DNA: TGTGCCACCAGCAGAGGGACAGGTTACTACGAGCAGTACTTC. Translated: CATSRGTGYYEQYF.

Many counts were recorded for this clone. The chain uses TRBV6-1 and TRBJ2-1; perhaps TRBD2 as D (5 bases). The CDR3 loop spans 12 amino acids. V shed 7 bases and J shed 7 bases, with 11 bases lying between them. Germline V lookup: CDR1 MNHNS, CDR2 SASEGT. Here the CDR3 reads CASTTGKNEQFF. The CDR3 DNA sequence: TGTGCCAGCACGACGGGAAAGAATGAGCAGTTCTTC.

This clone was recorded many times. V and J are TRBV6-4 and TRBJ1-2; 8 bases match TRBD1. Germline values: CDR1 MRHNA, CDR2 SNTAGT. V was pared by 10 bases and J by 6 bases, with 4 bases of the junction left unmatched. The CDR3 runs to 11 residues. Here the CDR3 DNA reads TGTGCCACCCGACAGGGGCATGGCTACACCTTC. It translates to CATRQGHGYTF.

This clone was counted ten times or more. The chain carries TRBV28 and TRBJ2-2, with D unclear. CDR1 is MDHEN and CDR2 is SYDVKM in the germline V gene. V lost 2 bases and J 5 bases, leaving 3 bases between the germline ends. This CDR3 is 12 amino acids long. The CDR3 DNA sequence: TGTGCCAGCAGTTTAAGAACCGGGGAGCTGTTTTTT. It encodes CASSLRTGELFF.

This clone appeared many times. The chain joins TRBV19 to TRBJ1-5, with D uncertain. Trimming shortened V by 8 bases and J by 3 bases, and 17 bases separated the two germline ends. CDR1 and CDR2 from the germline V gene are LNHDA and SQIVND (reference sequence). The CDR3 covers 15 residues. The CDR3 region has the DNA TGTGCCAGTCAAGCCCTCGTACAGCTCAATCAGCCCCAGCATTTT. Translated: CASQALVQLNQPQHF.

In its sample, this clone was seen a few times. A read error is possible here, since a much larger clone lies one base away. This CDR3 reads CSVEDIDGHYDQYF. The CDR3 region has the DNA TGCAGCGTTGAAGATATCGACGGCCACTACGATCAGTACTTC. This chain joins TRBV29-1 and TRBJ2-7; D uncertain. The germline CDR1 and CDR2 sequences are SQVTM and ANQGSEA. This CDR3 contains 14 residues.

This clone was counted ten times or more. The chain joins TRBV20-1 to TRBJ2-3; the D gene is possibly TRBD2 (5 bases). The CDR3 runs to 10 residues. Germline V gene sequence: CDR1 DFQATT, CDR2 SNEGSKA (reference sequence). The CDR3 here is CSGGTDTQYF. CDR3 DNA: TGCAGCGGGGGCACAGATACGCAGTATTTT.

This clone was seen a single time. An end of the junction differs from the germline gene, which may be a read error. CDR3 amino acids: CSGRVLAGSTDTQYF. The DNA for the CDR3 is TGCAGTGGTAGAGTACTAGCGGGAAGCACAGATACGCAGTATTTT. The rearrangement links TRBV20-1 to TRBJ2-3; 10 nucleotides line up with TRBD2. Per the germline V gene, CDR1 is DFQATT and CDR2 is SNEGSKA (reference sequence). The CDR3 is 15 residues long.

This clone was observed many times. The chain recombines TRBV7-9 with TRBJ2-7; D is ambiguous. The V end lost 1 base, the J end lost 3 bases, and 13 bases lay between the germline ends. The CDR3 is 15 residues long. CDR1 is SEHNR and CDR2 is FQNEAQ in the germline V gene (reference sequence). In nucleotides, the CDR3 is TGTGCCAGCAGCTTAGTCGGGCGGAATATCTACGAGCAGTACTTC. Amino acid sequence: CASSLVGRNIYEQYF.

The table lists this clone with many counts. Given a much more abundant clone one base away, this may be a read error. Other DNA sequences in this sample translate to the same CDR3. The CDR3 sequence: CASSLPGTSHTGELFF. CDR3 nucleotide sequence: TGCGCCAGCAGCTTGCCCGGGACGAGCCACACCGGGGAGCTGTTTTTT. The chain links TRBV5-1 to TRBJ2-2; either TRBD1 or TRBD2 may fit D (5 bases each). Trimming removed 1 base from V and 3 bases from J, with 13 bases in between. The CDR3 runs 16 residues. Germline CDR1 SGHRS, CDR2 YFSETQ.

Many counts were recorded for this clone. Other DNA sequences of this sample code for an identical CDR3. The rearrangement uses TRBV12-3 or TRBV12-4 and TRBJ1-6, with D unresolved. The CDR3 is made up of 18 amino acids. The V end lost 7 bases, the J end lost 0 bases, and 19 bases lay between the germline ends. The CDR3 region has the DNA TGTGCCAGCAACCCTCTTGGACGGAGGAGCTCCTATAATTCACCCCTCCACTTT. This sequence encodes CASNPLGRRSSYNSPLHF.

CDR3 protein: CASSLRGVSYGYTF. The CDR3 nucleotides read TGTGCCAGCAGTCTACGGGGAGTGAGCTATGGCTACACCTTC. The chain uses TRBV27 and TRBJ1-2; D is ambiguous. From germline, CDR1 is MNHEY and CDR2 SMNVEV (reference sequence). The CDR3 sequence is 14 residues long. Trimming pared 5 bases from V and 4 bases from J, leaving 14 bases between.

This clone was observed at least ten times. The sample carries other DNA sequences with the same CDR3. V is TRBV30 and J is TRBJ2-1; the D gene could be TRBD1 or TRBD2 (5 bases each). The V end lost 1 base, the J end lost 5 bases, and 15 bases lay between the germline ends. The CDR3 loop spans 15 amino acids. CDR1 and CDR2 (germline): GTSNPN, SVGIG (reference sequence). This CDR3 reads CAWSGVAGRDNEQFF. In DNA form, the CDR3 reads TGTGCCTGGAGTGGCGTCGCAGGGAGAGACAATGAGCAGTTCTTC. The entire variable domain, with the rest obtained from reference TRBV30 and TRBJ2-1, is as follows: SQTIHQWPATLVQPVGSPLSLECTVEGTSNPNLYWYRQAAGRGLQLLFYSVGIGQISSEVPQNLSASRPQDRQFILSSKKLLLSDSGFYLCAWSGVAGRDNEQFFGPGTRLTVL.

This clone showed up many times. The V and J genes are TRBV15 and TRBJ2-7; D is unresolved. V lost 0 bases, J lost 3 bases, and 9 bases lay in between. The CDR3 has 14 residues. Germline loops: CDR1 LNHNV, CDR2 YYDKDF (reference sequence). This chain's CDR3 is CATSRETLLYEQYF. CDR3 nucleotides: TGTGCCACCAGCAGAGAGACTCTCCTCTACGAGCAGTACTTC.

This clone showed up many times. The chain carries TRBV2 and TRBJ2-7; 7 nucleotides match TRBD1. This CDR3 contains 16 residues. The trim removed 2 bases at V and 3 bases at J, leaving 10 bases unmatched. Germline CDR1 is SNHLY and CDR2 is FYNNEI. The CDR3 DNA follows: TGTGCCAGCAGTGAAAGCGGCAGGGGGAGTATCTACGAGCAGTACTTC. As protein: CASSESGRGSIYEQYF.

Concerning this clone itself: At one of its ends the junction is not consistent with the germline gene, which may arise from a read error. This rearrangement joins TRBV20-1 to TRBJ1-2; D ambiguous. Germline V gene sequence: CDR1 DFQATT, CDR2 SNEGSKA (reference sequence). This CDR3 has 12 residues. Here the CDR3 reads CSARDWHVSYTF. The CDR3 DNA sequence: TGCAGTGCTCGAGATTGGCACGTGAGCTACACCTTC.

This clone was detected ten times or more. This sequence joins TRBV19 and TRBJ2-5, with 7 bases lining up with TRBD1. The germline V gene has CDR1 LNHDA and CDR2 SQIVND (reference sequence). This CDR3 region has 15 residues. Losses at the gene ends were 5 bases for V and 5 bases for J; bases not matched to a gene: 11. The CDR3 DNA sequence: TGTGCCAGTAGTCCCCCTCGGACAGGCGCGGAGACCCAGTACTTC. Translating it yields CASSPPRTGAETQYF.

This clone was seen many times. The V and J genes are TRBV6-1 and TRBJ2-7, with a possible D match to TRBD1 (5 bases). The CDR3 spans 15 residues. V was trimmed by 6 bases and J by 2 bases, leaving 17 bases between them. Per germline, CDR1 MNHNS and CDR2 SASEGT. As DNA, the CDR3 is TGTGCCAGCAGGGACCAAGCTAAGGGGCCCTACGAGCAGTACTTC. Its protein is CASRDQAKGPYEQYF.

As concerns this clone: The junction does not match germline at one end; this may be a read error. The CDR3 DNA reads as TGTGCCCGCAGCGTAGGAGGGTACACTGAAGATTTCTTT. Protein sequence: CARSVGGYTEDFF. The V gene is TRBV9, the J gene TRBJ1-1; D call uncertain. There are 13 residues in the CDR3. The germline gives CDR1 SGDLS, CDR2 YYNGEE. Filled out from reference TRBV9 and TRBJ1-1, the complete variable domain reads DSGVTQTPKHLITATGQRVTLRCSPRSGDLSVYWYQQSLDQGLQFLIQYYNGEERAKGNILERFSAQQFPDLHSELNLSSLELGDSALYFCARSVGGYTEDFFGQGTRLTVV.

The rearrangement joins TRBV5-1 to TRBJ2-7; 11 bases are shared with TRBD2. Per germline, CDR1 SGHRS and CDR2 YFSETQ. The CDR3 is made up of 15 amino acids. With 2 bases clipped from V and 2 bases from J, the junction kept 3 bases outside the gene matches. CDR3 sequence: CASSFLTSGTYEQYF. The CDR3 coding sequence is TGCGCCAGCAGCTTTCTGACTAGCGGGACCTACGAGCAGTACTTC.

This clone was found many times. V gene TRBV11-2 combines with J gene TRBJ2-3; 7 nucleotides line up with TRBD1. This CDR3 is built from 14 residues. Trimming removed 0 bases from V and 4 bases from J; junction bases left unmatched: 1. The germline V gene encodes CDR1 SGHAT and CDR2 FQNNGV. CDR3 residues: CASSLDQGADTQYF. The CDR3 DNA reads as TGTGCCAGCAGCTTAGATCAGGGGGCAGATACGCAGTATTTT.

This clone was detected many times. V is TRBV27 and J is TRBJ1-2; perhaps TRBD1 as D (5 bases). Germline values: CDR1 MNHEY, CDR2 SMNVEV (reference sequence). Trimming pared 2 bases from V and 2 bases from J, leaving 6 bases between. The CDR3 has 13 residues. This CDR3 reads CASSLPGNYGYTF. CDR3 DNA sequence: TGTGCCAGCAGTTTACCAGGGAACTATGGCTACACCTTC.

This clone came up many times. This chain joins TRBV2 and TRBJ1-1; D perhaps matches TRBD1 (5 bases). Germline V gene data show CDR1 as SNHLY and CDR2 as FYNNEI. The CDR3 covers 15 residues. V gave up 8 bases and J gave up 1 base, with 17 bases separating them. The CDR3 DNA reads as TGTGCCAGCGTCCCCTTGGGGGGGAGGAACACTGAAGCTTTCTTT. This codes for CASVPLGGRNTEAFF.

The table lists this clone with many counts. V gene TRBV4-2 combines with J gene TRBJ1-1, with D possibly matching TRBD1 (6 bases). Germline values: CDR1 LGHNA, CDR2 YNFKEQ. This CDR3 comprises 15 residues. Trimming removed 0 bases at V and 7 bases at J, with 15 bases between. CDR3 sequence: CASSQDPGVAIEAFF. For the CDR3, the DNA is TGTGCCAGCAGCCAAGATCCAGGGGTCGCCATTGAAGCTTTCTTT.

This clone was recorded at least ten times. The chain carries TRBV5-5 and TRBJ2-7; 9 bases fit TRBD1. CDR3 length: 15 amino acids. The ends lost 4 bases at V and 1 base at J; junction bases unmatched: 6. CDR1 is SGHKS, CDR2 YYEKEE, per germline (reference sequence). CDR3 nucleotides: TGTGCCAGCAGCCGGACGGGACAGGGATCCTACGAGCAGTACTTC. This sequence encodes CASSRTGQGSYEQYF.

This clone was detected ten times or more. This rearrangement joins TRBV19 to TRBJ2-5; 9 bases align to TRBD2. The V and J ends lost 3 bases and 5 bases, in that order; junction bases with no gene match: 10. The length of the CDR3 is 16 residues. From germline, CDR1 is LNHDA and CDR2 SQIVND (reference sequence). CDR3 nucleotide sequence: TGTGCCAGTAGTATCGGTTCGCTAGCGGGATCGGAGACCCAGTACTTC. Translated, it gives CASSIGSLAGSETQYF.

This clone occurred a few times. A clone one base away is much larger, so this may be a read error. The chain employs TRBV19 and TRBJ2-7; D possibly uses TRBD1 or TRBD2 (5 bases each). V was cut by 5 bases and J by 7 bases, with 21 bases left in between. The CDR3 consists of 15 residues. Germline V gene data show CDR1 as LNHDA and CDR2 as SQIVND (reference sequence). The CDR3 nucleotides are TGTGCCAGTAGTTCGACAGTCCTCGGAGGTACGGAGCAGTACTTC. It is translated as CASSSTVLGGTEQYF.

The table lists this clone with a few counts. This may arise from a read error, as a much more abundant clone is one base away. The CDR3: CASTFTGPTGELFF. CDR3 bases: TGTGCCAGCACGTTCACAGGGCCTACCGGGGAGCTGTTTTTT. The V gene is TRBV27, the J gene TRBJ2-2, with D maybe TRBD1 (6 bases). Germline lookup yields CDR1 MNHEY and CDR2 SMNVEV (reference sequence). The germline V and J ends were trimmed by 7 bases and 5 bases, with 14 bases remaining between them. The CDR3 has 14 residues.

This rearrangement joins TRBV28 to TRBJ1-6; the D gene is possibly TRBD1 (5 bases). CDR1 is MDHEN, CDR2 SYDVKM, per germline. The ends were cut back, 4 bases at V and 9 bases at J, with 19 bases in the middle. The CDR3 extends over 16 amino acids. DNA for the CDR3: TGTGCCAGCAGTTCATCTCGAGAGGGGTTTAGTTCACCCCTCCACTTT. Its translation: CASSSSREGFSSPLHF.